This TCR beta chain was sequenced in a study of blood T cell repertoires in COVID-19. Across the study: The study drew acute and convalescent COVID-19 samples from the United States, Italy and Spain.

CDR1 MNHEY and CDR2 SVGAGI come from the germline V gene. The CDR3 length is 15 residues. V was trimmed by 6 bases and J by 1 base, leaving 16 bases between them. TCRdb keeps only in-frame clones here, not all; method: immunoSEQ multiplex PCR. The sample consists of some 45,000 clones, roughly 90% of them appearing once. The clonotype was recovered from a human donor in a cohort sampled during active COVID-19. Sequenced: peripheral blood. This chain joins TRBV6-5 and TRBJ2-7; no reliable D call. Here the CDR3 reads CASSITGVGSYEQYF. CDR3 bases: TGTGCCAGCAGCATTACGGGTGTCGGATCCTACGAGCAGTACTTC.